This TCR beta chain was retrieved from a study of T-cell reconstitution after alpha-beta-depleted transplantation in children (dated by TCRdb to 2016 to 2017). General notes on the study: Using TCR repertoire profiling, the study quantitatively followed how T-cell immune reconstitution unfolded in children after TCRalphabeta/CD19-depleted allogeneic hematopoietic cell transplantation.

V loses 1 base of germline sequence and J loses 9 bases, and the interval between the two ends is 16 bases. CDR1 is given as SGHTA and CDR2 as FQGNSA, both from the germline V gene. From its cysteine to its phenylalanine, the CDR3 spans 16 amino acids. Just CDR3 DNA is preserved here, 48 bases in frame from base 1. Library construction relied on PCR. The instrument given in TCRdb is Illumina HiSeq 2500. To normalize quantification of the TCRbeta repertoire, the TCR libraries were built with molecular barcoding that relied on unique molecular identifiers. The raw public reads went through TCRdb reprocessing: fastp at Q25, MiXCR clone calling, in-frame beta chains kept. All rows with the same CDR3 protein become a single entry with the most common DNA and genes. The sample has 350,000 to 400,000 distinct CDR3 sequences on record, roughly 22% of them singletons. The ten largest clonotypes hold less than 4.5% of the sample.

About this clonotype itself: Which antigen it targets is not known. Base qualities are not recorded, but no much larger clone differs from it by a single base.

This receptor chain uses TRBV7-2 and TRBJ1-6; the D gene is not confidently resolved. The starting material was PBMCs from the stem cell graft donor, obtained from the stem cell graft. The TCR was taken from a human donor who donated a stem cell graft to a child with acute myeloid leukemia. The CDR3 protein: CASSLVGTVIGSPLHF. The DNA sequence is given as TGTGCCAGCAGCTTAGTAGGAACGGTAATAGGTTCACCCCTCCACTTT.